This is a list of T cell receptor beta chains from one sample in a study of blood T cell repertoires in COVID-19. Only in-frame clones appear in the TCRdb table, and some are missing; sequencing was by immunoSEQ multiplex PCR. Seen here are about 240,000 clones, roughly 91% observed once, and the top ten hold around 10%. Source material: PBMCs or T cells enriched from blood (not recorded which). Source of these receptors: a man aged 35 to 55 who had recovered from COVID-19. CDR3s include the opening cysteine and the closing phenylalanine or tryptophan. The order of the fields is V gene, J gene, D gene, clone size, CDR3 DNA, CDR3 protein. D genes are given only for firm matches. A row's size may be missing; if present it is once, few, many or a size class.

V gene: TRBV6-5
J gene: TRBJ1-1
D gene: -
clone size: -
CDR3 DNA: TGTGCCAGCAGTTGGACGGACAGAAAAAACACTGAAGCTTTCTTT
CDR3 protein: CASSWTDRKNTEAFF

V gene: TRBV4-2
J gene: TRBJ2-1
D gene: -
clone size: -
CDR3 DNA: TGTGCCAGCAGCCAAGATACTAGCAGCTACAATGAGCAGTTCTTC
CDR3 protein: CASSQDTSSYNEQFF

V gene: TRBV7-2
J gene: TRBJ2-7
D gene: -
clone size: -
CDR3 DNA: TGTGCCAGCTCAACTAGCAGCTACGAGCAGTACTTC
CDR3 protein: CASSTSSYEQYF

V gene: TRBV29-1
J gene: TRBJ2-2
D gene: TRBD2
clone size: -
CDR3 DNA: TGCAGCGTGGGACTAGAGAACACCGGGGAGCTGTTTTTT
CDR3 protein: CSVGLENTGELFF

V gene: TRBV7-6
J gene: TRBJ2-7
D gene: TRBD1
clone size: few
CDR3 DNA: TGTGCCAGCAGCCCCACCGGGACAGGGGAGTGGCAGTACTTC
CDR3 protein: CASSPTGTGEWQYF

V gene: TRBV6-5
J gene: TRBJ2-1
D gene: TRBD2
clone size: -
CDR3 DNA: TGTGCCAGCAGGCGAGCTAGCGGCTCCTACAATGAGCAGTTCTTC
CDR3 protein: CASRRASGSYNEQFF

V gene: TRBV6-4
J gene: TRBJ2-2
D gene: TRBD1
clone size: many
CDR3 DNA: TGTGCCAGCAGTCGTACAGGGGAGTCCGGGGAGCTGTTTTTT
CDR3 protein: CASSRTGESGELFF

V gene: TRBV19
J gene: TRBJ1-1
D gene: TRBD1
clone size: -
CDR3 DNA: TGTGCCAGTACCCACCAGGGCAGGGGGCTCTTCAACACTGAAGCTTTCTTT
CDR3 protein: CASTHQGRGLFNTEAFF

V gene: TRBV6-1
J gene: TRBJ1-2
D gene: -
clone size: -
CDR3 DNA: TGTGCCAGCAGTGAAAGCGGAAAAAGCCCCTTC
CDR3 protein: CASSESGKSPF

V gene: TRBV18
J gene: TRBJ1-5
D gene: -
clone size: -
CDR3 DNA: TGTGCCAGCTCACCACGTTTAGCTCAAAATAGCAATCAGCCCCAGCATTTT
CDR3 protein: CASSPRLAQNSNQPQHF

V gene: TRBV12-3/TRBV12-4
J gene: TRBJ1-2
D gene: TRBD1
clone size: -
CDR3 DNA: TGTGCCAGCAATCCCGGGACAGACTATGGCTACACCTTC
CDR3 protein: CASNPGTDYGYTF

V gene: TRBV6-5
J gene: TRBJ2-7
D gene: TRBD1
clone size: once
CDR3 DNA: TGTGCCAGCAGTTCACGGACAGGGTACTCCTACGAGCAGTACTTC
CDR3 protein: CASSSRTGYSYEQYF

V gene: TRBV28
J gene: TRBJ2-5
D gene: TRBD1
clone size: -
CDR3 DNA: TGTGCCAGCAATTTGGGACAGGGACAAGAGACCCAGTACTTC
CDR3 protein: CASNLGQGQETQYF

V gene: TRBV4-1
J gene: TRBJ2-6
D gene: -
clone size: -
CDR3 DNA: TGCGCCAGCAGCCAAGATGGAGGGTGGAGCTCTGGGGCCAACGTCCTGACTTTC
CDR3 protein: CASSQDGGWSSGANVLTF

V gene: TRBV4-1
J gene: TRBJ2-6
D gene: TRBD2
clone size: -
CDR3 DNA: TGCGCCAGCAGCCACCCACCGGGGGGTACTGGGGCCAACGTCCTGACTTTC
CDR3 protein: CASSHPPGGTGANVLTF

V gene: TRBV2
J gene: TRBJ1-5
D gene: TRBD1
clone size: -
CDR3 DNA: TGTGCCAGCAGTGAAGGACAGGGGAGGAATCAGCCCCAGCATTTT
CDR3 protein: CASSEGQGRNQPQHF

V gene: TRBV10-3
J gene: TRBJ1-6
D gene: TRBD1
clone size: -
CDR3 DNA: TGTGCCATCAGTGATAAAGGGACAGGGTTTTCCTATAATTCACCCCTCCACTTT
CDR3 protein: CAISDKGTGFSYNSPLHF

V gene: TRBV27
J gene: TRBJ1-6
D gene: -
clone size: once
CDR3 DNA: TGTGCCAGCAGACTTGGGGGCACTTATAATTCACCCCTCCACTTT
CDR3 protein: CASRLGGTYNSPLHF

V gene: TRBV4-2
J gene: TRBJ2-7
D gene: TRBD2
clone size: few
CDR3 DNA: TGTGCCAGCAGCCTAGGACTAGCGGCCTCCTACGAGCAGTACTTC
CDR3 protein: CASSLGLAASYEQYF

V gene: TRBV6-5
J gene: TRBJ2-3
D gene: -
clone size: -
CDR3 DNA: TGTGCCAGCAGCAGGCTCCAAACAGATACGCAGTATTTT
CDR3 protein: CASSRLQTDTQYF

V gene: TRBV9
J gene: TRBJ2-2
D gene: -
clone size: -
CDR3 DNA: TGTGCCAGCAGCGTAGATGTGACGGGGAACACCGGGGAGCTGTTTTTT
CDR3 protein: CASSVDVTGNTGELFF

V gene: TRBV29-1
J gene: TRBJ2-6
D gene: -
clone size: -
CDR3 DNA: TGCAGCGCTACCTCTCGCTCAGGCTCTGGGGCCAACGTCCTGACTTTC
CDR3 protein: CSATSRSGSGANVLTF

V gene: TRBV5-1
J gene: TRBJ2-3
D gene: -
clone size: -
CDR3 DNA: TGCGCCAGCAGCTTGAATGGGGCTCGCACAGATACGCAGTATTTT
CDR3 protein: CASSLNGARTDTQYF

V gene: TRBV20-1
J gene: TRBJ2-3
D gene: -
clone size: -
CDR3 DNA: TGCAGTGCTACAGGGGTGGATACGCAGTATTTT
CDR3 protein: CSATGVDTQYF

V gene: TRBV9
J gene: TRBJ2-5
D gene: TRBD2
clone size: -
CDR3 DNA: TGTGCCAGCAGCGCGGGACTAGCGGGAACCAGCGTGGAGACCCAGTACTTC
CDR3 protein: CASSAGLAGTSVETQYF

V gene: TRBV18
J gene: TRBJ1-5
D gene: -
clone size: -
CDR3 DNA: TGTGCCAGCTCACCGTTACAGTATAATCAGCCCCAGCATTTT
CDR3 protein: CASSPLQYNQPQHF

V gene: TRBV28
J gene: TRBJ2-5
D gene: -
clone size: -
CDR3 DNA: TGTGCCAGCAGTAACTCCGGGTGGCAATCAGGGGAGACCCAGTACTTC
CDR3 protein: CASSNSGWQSGETQYF

V gene: TRBV28
J gene: TRBJ1-5
D gene: -
clone size: -
CDR3 DNA: TGTGCCAGCAGTTTTAACAGGGTTAGGAATCAGCCCCAGCATTTT
CDR3 protein: CASSFNRVRNQPQHF

V gene: TRBV7-8
J gene: TRBJ2-7
D gene: TRBD2
clone size: -
CDR3 DNA: TGTGCCAGCAGCGGGATTACTAGCGGGGGGTCGCAGTACTTC
CDR3 protein: CASSGITSGGSQYF

V gene: TRBV6-5
J gene: TRBJ1-3
D gene: -
clone size: -
CDR3 DNA: TGTGCCAGCAGTCTCGGGGGAGTTGACGGAAACACCATATATTTT
CDR3 protein: CASSLGGVDGNTIYF

V gene: TRBV7-9
J gene: TRBJ2-7
D gene: TRBD1
clone size: -
CDR3 DNA: TGTGCCAGCAGCCCCTCGTTAGGGGGCGAGCGGAACGAGCAGTACTTC
CDR3 protein: CASSPSLGGERNEQYF

V gene: TRBV5-5
J gene: TRBJ1-5
D gene: -
clone size: -
CDR3 DNA: TGTGCCAGCAGTCCTGGACAGAGTAGCAATCAGCCCCAGCATTTT
CDR3 protein: CASSPGQSSNQPQHF

V gene: TRBV28
J gene: TRBJ2-7
D gene: TRBD2
clone size: -
CDR3 DNA: TGTGCCAGCAGTTTATCCGCGGGAGCTTTCCACGAGCAGTACTTC
CDR3 protein: CASSLSAGAFHEQYF

V gene: TRBV18
J gene: TRBJ2-7
D gene: TRBD1
clone size: -
CDR3 DNA: TGTGCCAGCTCACCACCCCAGGGGGCTACCTACGAGCAGTACTTC
CDR3 protein: CASSPPQGATYEQYF

V gene: TRBV6-5
J gene: TRBJ2-3
D gene: TRBD1
clone size: once
CDR3 DNA: TGTGCCAGCAGGAGACAGGGGGCCAAAGATACGCAGTATTTT
CDR3 protein: CASRRQGAKDTQYF

V gene: TRBV29-1
J gene: TRBJ2-5
D gene: TRBD1
clone size: once
CDR3 DNA: TGCAGCGTTAACCGGGACAGGAAAGAGACCCAGTACTTC
CDR3 protein: CSVNRDRKETQYF

V gene: TRBV11-2
J gene: TRBJ2-7
D gene: -
clone size: -
CDR3 DNA: TGTGCCAGCAGCTTAGGGCCAACAGGGAACGAGCAGTACTTC
CDR3 protein: CASSLGPTGNEQYF

V gene: TRBV29-1
J gene: TRBJ2-7
D gene: TRBD2
clone size: -
CDR3 DNA: TGCAGCGTTCGCGGACTAGCAGAGGGGGAGCAGTACTTC
CDR3 protein: CSVRGLAEGEQYF

V gene: TRBV9
J gene: TRBJ2-7
D gene: TRBD2
clone size: -
CDR3 DNA: TGTGCCAGCAGCGTAGGAGGGGGACTAGCGGGAGAAGACGAGCAGTACTTC
CDR3 protein: CASSVGGGLAGEDEQYF

V gene: TRBV5-4
J gene: TRBJ2-3
D gene: TRBD1
clone size: -
CDR3 DNA: TGTGCCAGCAGCCGACTACGGGACAGGGGAGCCACAGATACGCAGTATTTT
CDR3 protein: CASSRLRDRGATDTQYF

V gene: TRBV7-2
J gene: TRBJ2-1
D gene: TRBD2
clone size: once
CDR3 DNA: TGTGCCAGCAGCTCCGGGACTAGCTTCTACAATGAGCAGTTCTTC
CDR3 protein: CASSSGTSFYNEQFF

V gene: TRBV11-2
J gene: TRBJ1-4
D gene: -
clone size: few
CDR3 DNA: TGTGCCAGCAGCTCAGGGAGGGAAAAACTGTTTTTT
CDR3 protein: CASSSGREKLFF

V gene: TRBV5-1
J gene: TRBJ2-3
D gene: TRBD1
clone size: -
CDR3 DNA: TGCGCCAGCAGCCCGCGGACAGGTAATACGCAGTATTTT
CDR3 protein: CASSPRTGNTQYF

V gene: TRBV19
J gene: TRBJ2-3
D gene: -
clone size: -
CDR3 DNA: TGTGCCAGTAGGAAGGGAGACTACACAGATACGCAGTATTTT
CDR3 protein: CASRKGDYTDTQYF

V gene: TRBV5-4
J gene: TRBJ1-2
D gene: TRBD1
clone size: once
CDR3 DNA: TGTGCCAGCAGCATATCCGGGACAGGGGGCTTCGCTGGCTACACCTTC
CDR3 protein: CASSISGTGGFAGYTF

V gene: TRBV7-9
J gene: TRBJ2-5
D gene: -
clone size: -
CDR3 DNA: TGTGCCAGCAGCTTATACAGCCAAGAGACCCAGTACTTC
CDR3 protein: CASSLYSQETQYF

V gene: TRBV6-5
J gene: TRBJ2-3
D gene: -
clone size: once
CDR3 DNA: TGTGCCAGCAGTTCCGTCGGGAGCACAGATACGCAGTATTTT
CDR3 protein: CASSSVGSTDTQYF

V gene: TRBV11-2
J gene: TRBJ2-3
D gene: TRBD2
clone size: -
CDR3 DNA: TGTGCCAGCAGCCCACAGGAGAGCGGGGCCCTTCCGGGTACGCAGTATTTT
CDR3 protein: CASSPQESGALPGTQYF

V gene: TRBV6-1
J gene: TRBJ1-4
D gene: -
clone size: -
CDR3 DNA: TGTGCCAGCAGTGACCTCAGAGGTGAAAAACTGTTTTTT
CDR3 protein: CASSDLRGEKLFF

V gene: TRBV15
J gene: TRBJ1-2
D gene: TRBD1
clone size: -
CDR3 DNA: TGTGCCACCAGCAGAGATGAGGGGGCCAGATATGGCTACACCTTC
CDR3 protein: CATSRDEGARYGYTF

V gene: TRBV29-1
J gene: TRBJ2-7
D gene: TRBD1
clone size: -
CDR3 DNA: TGCAGCGTCGAGGGGACAGAATACGAGCAGTACTTC
CDR3 protein: CSVEGTEYEQYF

V gene: TRBV7-2
J gene: TRBJ1-2
D gene: TRBD1
clone size: -
CDR3 DNA: TGTGCCAGCAGCTCCCACAGGGGGAACTATGGCTACACCTTC
CDR3 protein: CASSSHRGNYGYTF

V gene: TRBV4-2
J gene: TRBJ2-5
D gene: -
clone size: -
CDR3 DNA: TGTGCCAGCAGCAGATCCCTAGCGCTGCGAGAGACCCAGTACTTC
CDR3 protein: CASSRSLALRETQYF

V gene: TRBV24-1
J gene: TRBJ1-2
D gene: TRBD1
clone size: -
CDR3 DNA: TGTGCCACCAGTGATATCGGGACAGTGGATGGCTACACCTTC
CDR3 protein: CATSDIGTVDGYTF

V gene: TRBV7-8
J gene: TRBJ1-1
D gene: TRBD1
clone size: -
CDR3 DNA: TGTGCCAGCAGCTCGTACCGGGACAGGGTTGTTACTGAAGCTTTCTTT
CDR3 protein: CASSSYRDRVVTEAFF